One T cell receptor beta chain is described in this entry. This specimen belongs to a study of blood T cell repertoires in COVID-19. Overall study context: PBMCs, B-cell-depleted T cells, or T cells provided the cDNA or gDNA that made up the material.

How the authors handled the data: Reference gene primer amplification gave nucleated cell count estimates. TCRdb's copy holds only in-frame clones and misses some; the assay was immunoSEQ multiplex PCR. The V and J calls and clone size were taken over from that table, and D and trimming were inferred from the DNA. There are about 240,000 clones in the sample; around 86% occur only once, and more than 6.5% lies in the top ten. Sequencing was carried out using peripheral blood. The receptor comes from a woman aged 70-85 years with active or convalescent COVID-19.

The CDR3 protein is CASSPTSDYEQYF. The CDR3 nucleotides read TGTGCCAGCAGTCCCACTAGCGACTACGAGCAGTACTTC. The chain joins TRBV2 to TRBJ2-7, with 7 bases fitting TRBD2. The CDR3 is made up of 13 amino acids. Germline V lookup: CDR1 SNHLY, CDR2 FYNNEI. Unmatched junction bases numbered 4, after V lost 5 bases and J lost 3 bases.